What follows is one TCR beta chain and its context. What it binds is not known. The germline V gene has CDR1 SGHRS and CDR2 YFSETQ. V shed 4 bases and J 5 bases; nucleotides not matched to a gene: 8. CDR3 length equals 15 residues. The source of the sample is a study of OX40 agonist ivuxolimab in advanced cancers. Across the study: Hepatocellular carcinoma, melanoma, renal cell or head and neck cancer was diagnosed in the dose-escalation patients. At 65% to 90% male, the cohort had a mean age of 60 years, ranging from about 23 to 79.

Profiled with immunoSEQ multiplex PCR; TCRdb holds only in-frame clones, not every one. The table shows tens of thousands of clones, with more than 70% occurring only once. Whole-study results and caveats: Undetermined was the antigen specificity of the expanded peripheral T cells.

The gene calls are TRBV5-1 and TRBJ2-2; 7 bases are a match to TRBD1. The specimen comprised CD4+ or CD8+ T cells sorted from blood, sampled in a trial of the OX40 agonist ivuxolimab. This clonotype was obtained from an adult with an advanced solid tumor such as melanoma, head and neck, liver or kidney cancer. CDR3 protein: CASSTQGTGTGELFF. CDR3 sequence (DNA): TGCGCCAGCAGCACACAGGGGACGGGGACCGGGGAGCTGTTTTTT.